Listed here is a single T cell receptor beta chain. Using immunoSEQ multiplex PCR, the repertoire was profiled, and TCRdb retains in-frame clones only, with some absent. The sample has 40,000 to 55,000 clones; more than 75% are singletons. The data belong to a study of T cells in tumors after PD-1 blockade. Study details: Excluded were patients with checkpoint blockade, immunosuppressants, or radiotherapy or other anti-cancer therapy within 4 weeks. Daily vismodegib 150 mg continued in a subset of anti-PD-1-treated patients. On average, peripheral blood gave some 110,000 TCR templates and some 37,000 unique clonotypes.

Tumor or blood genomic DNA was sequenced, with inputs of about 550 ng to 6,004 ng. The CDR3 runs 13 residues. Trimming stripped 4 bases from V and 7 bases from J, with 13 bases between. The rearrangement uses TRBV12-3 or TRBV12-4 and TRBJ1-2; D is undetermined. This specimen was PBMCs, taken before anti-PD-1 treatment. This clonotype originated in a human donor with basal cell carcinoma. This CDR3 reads CASSSFPATGYTF. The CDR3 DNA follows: TGTGCCAGCAGTTCTTTTCCGGCTACTGGCTACACCTTC.